The T cell receptor (beta chain) under discussion was sequenced for a study of T cells in Graves' hyperthyroidism and ophthalmopathy. Uncontrolled infection, other autoimmune disease, pregnancy and lactation each barred patients from inclusion. The CDR3 totals 15 residues. The junction had 5 bases not matched to a gene; V was cut back by 1 base and J by 8 bases. CDR1 and CDR2 (germline): MNHEY, SVGEGT. This clonotype was detected only a few times. Its cognate antigen is unknown. The TCR beta CDR3 regions underwent amplification using RNA transcripts as the source. HTBI primers were used for first-round RT-PCR of the TCR CDR3. Using its own MiXCR run on the multiplex PCR reads, TCRdb lists one record per CDR3 protein. The sample lists hundreds of thousands of distinct CDR3 sequences, 11% to 15% occurring once. Study-level results: Among clonotypes expanded in thyroid above 0.001, most were also found in blood. Ophthalmopathy got predicted by the model a median approximately 6.3 months before its onset.

This rearrangement joins TRBV6-2 or TRBV6-3 to TRBJ2-1; 10 bases are shared with TRBD1. This clonotype was sampled from a woman between 18 and 30 years old with Graves' hyperthyroidism. Sequencing was carried out using blood. The CDR3: CASSYFGQGGYEQFF. CDR3 sequence (DNA): TGTGCCAGCAGTTACTTCGGACAGGGGGGGTATGAGCAGTTCTTC.